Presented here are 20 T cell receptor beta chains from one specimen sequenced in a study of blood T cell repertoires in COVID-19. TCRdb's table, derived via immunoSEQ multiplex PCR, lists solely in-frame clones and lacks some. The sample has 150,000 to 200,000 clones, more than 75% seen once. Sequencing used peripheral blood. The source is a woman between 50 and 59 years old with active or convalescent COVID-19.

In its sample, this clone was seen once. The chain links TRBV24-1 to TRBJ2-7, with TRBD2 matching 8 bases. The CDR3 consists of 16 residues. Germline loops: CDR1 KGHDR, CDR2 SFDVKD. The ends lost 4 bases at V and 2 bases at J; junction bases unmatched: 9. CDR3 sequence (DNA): TGTGCCACCAGTGAGACCGGGACTAGGCTTCCCTACGAGCAGTACTTC. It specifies CATSETGTRLPYEQYF.

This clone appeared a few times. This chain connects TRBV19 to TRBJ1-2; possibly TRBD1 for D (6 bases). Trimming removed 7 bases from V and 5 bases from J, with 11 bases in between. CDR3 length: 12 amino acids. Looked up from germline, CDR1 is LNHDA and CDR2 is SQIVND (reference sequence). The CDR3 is CASTRDTYGYTF. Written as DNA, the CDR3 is TGTGCCAGTACCCGGGACACTTATGGCTACACCTTC.

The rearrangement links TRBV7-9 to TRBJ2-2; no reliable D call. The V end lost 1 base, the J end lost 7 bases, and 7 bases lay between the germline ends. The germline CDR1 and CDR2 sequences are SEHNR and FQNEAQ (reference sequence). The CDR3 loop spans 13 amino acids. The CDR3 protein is CASSLVTNGELFF. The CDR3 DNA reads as TGTGCCAGCAGCTTAGTTACTAACGGGGAGCTGTTTTTT.

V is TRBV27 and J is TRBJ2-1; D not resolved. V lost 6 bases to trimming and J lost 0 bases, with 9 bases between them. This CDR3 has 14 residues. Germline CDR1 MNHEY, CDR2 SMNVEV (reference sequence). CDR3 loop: CASRWRSSYNEQFF. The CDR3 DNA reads TGTGCCAGCAGATGGCGGAGCTCCTACAATGAGCAGTTCTTC.

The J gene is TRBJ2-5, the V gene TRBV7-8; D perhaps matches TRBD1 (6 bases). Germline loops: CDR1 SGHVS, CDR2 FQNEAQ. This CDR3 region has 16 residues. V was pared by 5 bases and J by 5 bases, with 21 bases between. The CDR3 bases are TGTGCCAGCAGCGGAAAAGGACAGCCCATTGGGGAGACCCAGTACTTC. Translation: CASSGKGQPIGETQYF.

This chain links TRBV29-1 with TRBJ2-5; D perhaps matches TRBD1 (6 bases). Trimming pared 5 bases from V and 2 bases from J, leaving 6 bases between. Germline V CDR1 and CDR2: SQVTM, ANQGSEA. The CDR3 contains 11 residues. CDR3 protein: CSVQGQETQYF. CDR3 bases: TGCAGCGTTCAGGGGCAAGAGACCCAGTACTTC. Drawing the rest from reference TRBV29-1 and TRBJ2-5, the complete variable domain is SAVISQKPSRDICQRGTSLTIQCQVDSQVTMMFWYRQQPGQSLTLIATANQGSEATYESGFVIDKFPISRPNLTFSTLTVSNMSPEDSSIYLCSVQGQETQYFGPGTRLLVL.

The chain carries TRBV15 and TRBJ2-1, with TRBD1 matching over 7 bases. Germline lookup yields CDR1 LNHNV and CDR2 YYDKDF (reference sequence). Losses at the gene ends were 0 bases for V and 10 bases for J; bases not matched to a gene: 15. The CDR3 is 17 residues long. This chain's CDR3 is CATSRDRGRGRSREQFF. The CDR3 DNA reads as TGTGCCACCAGCAGAGATCGGGGAAGGGGGCGCAGCCGGGAGCAGTTCTTC. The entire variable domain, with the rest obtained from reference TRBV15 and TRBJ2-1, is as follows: DAMVIQNPRYQVTQFGKPVTLSCSQTLNHNVMYWYQQKSSQAPKLLFHYYDKDFNNEADTPDNFQSRRPNTSFCFLDIRSPGLGDTAMYLCATSRDRGRGRSREQFFGPGTRLTVL.

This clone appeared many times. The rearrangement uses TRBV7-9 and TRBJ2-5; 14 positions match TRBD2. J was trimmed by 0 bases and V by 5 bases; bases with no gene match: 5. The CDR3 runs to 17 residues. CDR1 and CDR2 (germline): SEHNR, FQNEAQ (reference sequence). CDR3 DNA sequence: TGTGCCAGCAGCCCGGGACTAGCGGGGGCGTACCAAGAGACCCAGTACTTC. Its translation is CASSPGLAGAYQETQYF.

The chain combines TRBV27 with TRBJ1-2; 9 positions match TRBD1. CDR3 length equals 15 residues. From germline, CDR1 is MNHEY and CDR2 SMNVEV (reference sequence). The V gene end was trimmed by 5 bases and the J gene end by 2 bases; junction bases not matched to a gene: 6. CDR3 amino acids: CASSPRTGENYGYTF. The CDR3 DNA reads TGTGCCAGCAGTCCTCGGACAGGGGAAAACTATGGCTACACCTTC.

The chain's CDR3 is CASSQIRTTGEETQYF. CDR3 DNA sequence: TGTGCCAGCAGCCAAATTAGGACGACAGGGGAAGAGACCCAGTACTTC. This sequence joins TRBV5-6 and TRBJ2-5; 8 bases fit TRBD1. The ends lost 4 bases at V and 3 bases at J; junction bases unmatched: 11. CDR1 is SGHDT, CDR2 YYEEEE, per germline. The CDR3 has 16 residues.

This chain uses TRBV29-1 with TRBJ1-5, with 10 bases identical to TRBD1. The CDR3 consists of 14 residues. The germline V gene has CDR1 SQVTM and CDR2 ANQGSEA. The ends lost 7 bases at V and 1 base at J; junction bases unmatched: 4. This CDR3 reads CSASTGGSNQPQHF. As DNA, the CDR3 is TGCAGCGCTTCGACAGGGGGCAGCAATCAGCCCCAGCATTTT.

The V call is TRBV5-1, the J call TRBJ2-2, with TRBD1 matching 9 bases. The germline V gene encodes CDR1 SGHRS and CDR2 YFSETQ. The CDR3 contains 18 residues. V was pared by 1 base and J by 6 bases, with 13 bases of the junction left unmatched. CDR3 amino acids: CASSLRFRTGAYAGELFF. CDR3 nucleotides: TGCGCCAGCAGCTTGCGATTCAGGACAGGGGCCTACGCCGGGGAGCTGTTTTTT.

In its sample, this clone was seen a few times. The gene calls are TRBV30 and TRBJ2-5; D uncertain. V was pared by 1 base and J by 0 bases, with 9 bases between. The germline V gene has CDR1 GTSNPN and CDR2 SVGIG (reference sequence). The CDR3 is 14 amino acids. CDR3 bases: TGTGCCTGGAGTGGGCCGACACACCAAGAGACCCAGTACTTC. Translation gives CAWSGPTHQETQYF.

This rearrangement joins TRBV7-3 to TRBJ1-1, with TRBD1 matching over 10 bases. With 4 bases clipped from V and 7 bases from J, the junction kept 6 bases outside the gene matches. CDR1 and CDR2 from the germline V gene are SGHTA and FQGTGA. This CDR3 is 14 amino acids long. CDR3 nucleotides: TGTGCCAGCAGCTCGACAGGGGGCGCGGGTGAAGCTTTCTTT. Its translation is CASSSTGGAGEAFF.

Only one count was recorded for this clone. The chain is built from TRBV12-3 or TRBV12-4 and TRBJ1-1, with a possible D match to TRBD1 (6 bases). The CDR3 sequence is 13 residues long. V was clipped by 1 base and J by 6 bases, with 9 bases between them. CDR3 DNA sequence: TGTGCCAGCAGTTTAGGCAGGGGAGCTGAAGCTTTCTTT. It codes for CASSLGRGAEAFF.

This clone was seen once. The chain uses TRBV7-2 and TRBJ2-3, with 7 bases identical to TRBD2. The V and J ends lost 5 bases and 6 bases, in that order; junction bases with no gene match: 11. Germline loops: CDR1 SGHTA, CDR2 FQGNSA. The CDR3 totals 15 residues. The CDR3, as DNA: TGTGCCAGCAGCCAGGCGGCGGGAGAGGTTGATACGCAGTATTTT. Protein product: CASSQAAGEVDTQYF.

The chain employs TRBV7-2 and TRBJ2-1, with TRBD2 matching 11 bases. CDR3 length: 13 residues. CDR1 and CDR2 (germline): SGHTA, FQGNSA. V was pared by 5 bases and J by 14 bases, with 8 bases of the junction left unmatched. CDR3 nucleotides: TGTGCCAGCAGCCCTTTAGCGGGGGGGCCTGAGTTCTTC. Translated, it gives CASSPLAGGPEFF.

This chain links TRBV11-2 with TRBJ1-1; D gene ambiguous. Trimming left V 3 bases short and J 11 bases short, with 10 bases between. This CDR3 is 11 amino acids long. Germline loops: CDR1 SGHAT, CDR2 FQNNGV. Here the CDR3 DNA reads TGTGCCAGCAGCTTGGCAGGTTCGGCTTTCTTT. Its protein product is CASSLAGSAFF.

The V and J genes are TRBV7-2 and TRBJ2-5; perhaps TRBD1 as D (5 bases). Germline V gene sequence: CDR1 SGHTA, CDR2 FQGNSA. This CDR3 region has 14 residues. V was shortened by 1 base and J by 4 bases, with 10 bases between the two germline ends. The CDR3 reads CASSLVRRAETQYF. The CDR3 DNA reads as TGTGCCAGCAGCTTAGTCCGCAGGGCAGAGACCCAGTACTTC.

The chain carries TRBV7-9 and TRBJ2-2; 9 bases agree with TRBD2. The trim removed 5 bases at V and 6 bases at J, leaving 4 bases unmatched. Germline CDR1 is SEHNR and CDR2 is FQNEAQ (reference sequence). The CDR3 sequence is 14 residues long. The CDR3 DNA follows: TGTGCCAGCAGCCCGGGACTAGCTGCCGGGGAGCTGTTTTTT. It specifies CASSPGLAAGELFF. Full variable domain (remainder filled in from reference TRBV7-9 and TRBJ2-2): DTGVSQNPRHKITKRGQNVTFRCDPISEHNRLYWYRQTLGQGPEFLTYFQNEAQLEKSRLLSDRFSAERPKGSFSTLEIQRTEQGDSAMYLCASSPGLAAGELFFGEGSRLTVL.